These 29 T cell receptor beta chains originate from one sample sequenced in a study of molecular identifiers for immune sequencing clone quantification. In TCRdb, the PCR reads were re-called with MiXCR into one record per CDR3 protein. The repertoire holds approximately 680,000 distinct CDR3 sequences, with about 25% as singletons. Sequenced sample: naive CD8+ T cells from blood, with Jurkat cell RNA spiked in. Sample subset: FACS-sorted CD8+CD4-CCR7+CD45RA+ naive T cells. The source is a human donor in good health. Some libraries in this study had Jurkat cell RNA spiked in.

The V and J genes are TRBV7-6 and TRBJ2-3; 7 bases are a match to TRBD2. Germline V gives CDR1 SGHVS, CDR2 FNYEAQ. The V and J ends lost 7 bases and 2 bases, in that order; junction bases with no gene match: 12. The CDR3 extends over 16 amino acids. The CDR3 DNA sequence: TGTGCCAGCACCCGAGGGACTAACAGAGTCACAGATACGCAGTATTTT. This encodes CASTRGTNRVTDTQYF.

This clonotype was seen only a few times. The gene calls are TRBV21-1 and TRBJ1-2. TRBV21-1 is listed as a pseudogene. The CDR3 is 12 residues long. Here the CDR3 reads CASSKVVGGYTF. The CDR3 DNA follows: TGTGCCAGCAGCAAAGTAGTAGGGGGCTACACCTTC.

In this sample, this clonotype turned up many times. V is TRBV6-5 and J is TRBJ2-7; unclear D gene. CDR3 length: 14 amino acids. Trimming stripped 3 bases from V and 7 bases from J, with 16 bases between. Germline CDR1 is MNHEY and CDR2 is SVGAGI. CDR3: CASSYQVLGWEQYF. Written as DNA, the CDR3 is TGTGCCAGCAGTTATCAGGTCTTAGGGTGGGAGCAGTACTTC.

This clonotype appeared a few times. The chain joins TRBV27 to TRBJ1-5; 8 bases are shared with TRBD1. CDR1 MNHEY and CDR2 SMNVEV come from the germline V gene (reference sequence). Germline trimming cut 2 bases from V and 2 bases from J; bases unmatched to any gene: 5. The CDR3 has 16 residues. CDR3 coding DNA: TGTGCCAGCAGTTTAAGGGGACAGGACGGCAATCAGCCCCAGCATTTT. Its translation is CASSLRGQDGNQPQHF.

This clonotype came up many times. Here the CDR3 DNA reads TGTGCCACCGGAGCGGGGGTGAACTCTGGGGCCAACGTCCTGACTTTC. This translates into CATGAGVNSGANVLTF. J is TRBJ2-6 and V is TRBV25-1; TRBD2 matches at 8 bases. J was trimmed by 0 bases and V by 10 bases; bases with no gene match: 8. The CDR3 totals 16 residues. The V gene's germline CDR1 is MGHDK and CDR2 SYGVNS.

The genes are TRBV21-1 and TRBJ2-7; no check of the table's D call, TRBD1, against the DNA was made. TRBV21-1 is designated a pseudogene. The CDR3 has 16 amino acids. CDR3 DNA: TGTGCCAGCAGCAAAGAAAAGGGGTTGACATTCTACGAGCAGTACTTC. Translated, it gives CASSKEKGLTFYEQYF.

This rearrangement joins TRBV20-1 to TRBJ2-7; TRBD2 matches 13 bases. The germline gives CDR1 DFQATT, CDR2 SNEGSKA (reference sequence). After removal of 3 bases from V and 2 bases from J, the junction contained 4 bases not matched to a gene. The CDR3 is 15 residues long. CDR3 coding DNA: TGCAGTGCTAGTACTAGCGGGAGGGCCGCCTACGAGCAGTACTTC. It is translated as CSASTSGRAAYEQYF.

There are a few counts of this clonotype. The chain carries TRBV19 and TRBJ2-7; no clear D gene. Germline CDR1 LNHDA, CDR2 SQIVND (reference sequence). V lost 1 base and J 3 bases, leaving 7 bases between the germline ends. This CDR3 has 13 residues. In DNA form, the CDR3 reads TGTGCCAGTAGTATAGGCCCCTTCTACGAGCAGTACTTC. It is translated as CASSIGPFYEQYF.

A word on this clonotype: One base away lies a much larger clone, so this may be a sequencing read error. The V call is TRBV7-6, the J call TRBJ1-1; a weak D match, TRBD1 (5 bases). V lost 2 bases and J 6 bases, leaving 13 bases between the germline ends. The CDR3 extends over 14 amino acids. Germline CDR1 reads SGHVS; CDR2 reads FNYEAQ. In DNA, the CDR3 is TGTGCCAGCAGCTTACTGACAGTTGGATCTGAAGCTTTCTTT. This codes for CASSLLTVGSEAFF. Drawing the rest from reference TRBV7-6 and TRBJ1-1, the complete variable domain is GAGVSQSPRYKVTKRGQDVALRCDPISGHVSLYWYRQALGQGPEFLTYFNYEAQQDKSGLPNDRFSAERPEGSISTLTIQRTEQRDSAMYRCASSLLTVGSEAFFGQGTRLTVV.

The genes are TRBV9 and TRBJ2-3; D not resolved. This CDR3 spans 15 amino acids. Trimming shortened V by 3 bases and J by 2 bases, and 13 bases separated the two germline ends. The germline V gene encodes CDR1 SGDLS and CDR2 YYNGEE. CDR3 sequence: CASSGGQTNTDTQYF. The CDR3 coding sequence is TGTGCCAGCAGCGGTGGGCAGACAAACACAGATACGCAGTATTTT.

For the CDR3, the DNA is TGTGCCAGCAGCCCTACCGGGGGGGGGAGCACAGATACGCAGTATTTT. Protein product: CASSPTGGGSTDTQYF. The gene calls are TRBV7-9 and TRBJ2-3, with 8 bases aligning to TRBD2. The CDR3 runs to 16 residues. V lost 5 bases and J lost 0; bases outside the gene matches: 7. Germline CDR1 SEHNR, CDR2 FQNEAQ (reference sequence).

This clonotype was counted a few times. The J gene is TRBJ1-5, the V gene TRBV20-1; a possible D gene is TRBD1 (6 bases). The CDR3 extends over 15 amino acids. Germline V gives CDR1 DFQATT, CDR2 SNEGSKA (reference sequence). V was pared by 3 bases and J by 3 bases, with 15 bases between. Here the CDR3 reads CSASIQGFNNQPQHF. In nucleotides, the CDR3 is TGCAGTGCTAGCATTCAGGGGTTTAACAATCAGCCCCAGCATTTT.

There are many counts of this clonotype. V and J are TRBV5-4 and TRBJ1-1, with TRBD1 matching over 8 bases. Per the germline V gene, CDR1 is SGHNT and CDR2 is YYREEE (reference sequence). The V gene end was trimmed by 3 bases and the J gene end by 4 bases; junction bases not matched to a gene: 5. This CDR3 contains 14 residues. The CDR3 region is CASSSGQDFTEAFF. The CDR3 DNA sequence: TGTGCCAGCAGCTCGGGACAGGACTTCACTGAAGCTTTCTTT.

Turning to this clonotype: This may arise from a read error, as a much more abundant clone is one base away. The chain couples TRBV28 to TRBJ1-1, with D maybe TRBD1 (6 bases). This CDR3 spans 14 amino acids. Germline-derived CDR1 and CDR2 are MDHEN and SYDVKM. V was cut by 8 bases and J by 3 bases, with 16 bases left in between. The CDR3 loop is CASGPRTDHTEAFF. CDR3 sequence (DNA): TGTGCCAGCGGTCCCCGGACAGACCACACTGAAGCTTTCTTT. The full variable domain, in which reference TRBV28 and TRBJ1-1 provide the parts outside the CDR3, is DVKVTQSSRYLVKRTGEKVFLECVQDMDHENMFWYRQDPGLGLRLIYFSYDVKMKEKGDIPEGYSVSREKKERFSLILESASTNQTSMYLCASGPRTDHTEAFFGQGTRLTVV.

This clonotype has just a few counts. The gene calls are TRBV2 and TRBJ2-2; TRBD2 matches at 10 bases. Germline V gives CDR1 SNHLY, CDR2 FYNNEI. There are 16 residues in the CDR3. J lost 5 bases, V lost 3 bases, and 6 bases had no gene match. In DNA, the CDR3 is TGTGCCAGCAGTGAGATTCCTAGCGGGAGAACCGGGGAGCTGTTTTTT. It codes for CASSEIPSGRTGELFF.

The table lists this clonotype with many counts. The CDR3 bases are TGTGCCAGCAAATATTTTCTCGATTCACCCCTCCACTTT. Amino acids: CASKYFLDSPLHF. The chain carries TRBV12-3 or TRBV12-4 and TRBJ1-6, with D uncertain. This CDR3 is built from 13 residues. V lost 7 bases, J lost 8 bases, and 12 bases lay in between.

This clonotype was counted many times. This sequence joins TRBV27 and TRBJ2-7, with 9 nucleotides matching TRBD1. CDR1 and CDR2 (germline): MNHEY, SMNVEV (reference sequence). The CDR3 contains 15 residues. V lost 6 bases to trimming and J lost 4 bases; unmatched junction nucleotides: 10. The CDR3 DNA reads as TGTGCCAGCAGCCAAGGGGGACAGGGAGTGTACGAGCAGTACTTC. It encodes CASSQGGQGVYEQYF.

Only a few counts were recorded for this clonotype. The chain links TRBV20-1 to TRBJ2-7; 7 bases line up with TRBD2. The CDR3 length is 16 residues. CDR1 DFQATT and CDR2 SNEGSKA come from the germline V gene (reference sequence). V gave up 0 bases and J gave up 3 bases; unmatched junction bases: 11. The CDR3 region is CSARDLSGVYVYEQYF. For the CDR3, the DNA is TGCAGTGCTAGAGACCTGAGCGGGGTTTACGTCTACGAGCAGTACTTC.

This clonotype was seen at least ten times. This sequence joins TRBV12-3 or TRBV12-4 and TRBJ1-4; TRBD1 might be the D (5 bases). Trimming took 2 bases from V and 0 from J, leaving 16 bases between them. The CDR3 has 18 residues. This CDR3 reads CASSLFRGEGSTNEKLFF. CDR3 coding DNA: TGTGCCAGCAGTTTATTCCGGGGGGAGGGGTCAACTAATGAAAAACTGTTTTTT.

Many counts were recorded for this clonotype. This chain joins TRBV20-1 and TRBJ1-1, with D possibly being TRBD1 (6 bases). Germline loops: CDR1 DFQATT, CDR2 SNEGSKA (reference sequence). The CDR3 spans 13 residues. V shed 1 base and J shed 0 bases, with 6 bases lying between them. This chain's CDR3 is CSARGDMNTEAFF. CDR3 in DNA: TGCAGTGCTAGAGGGGACATGAACACTGAAGCTTTCTTT.

The chain is built from TRBV27 and TRBJ2-7; D gene uncertain. The CDR3 consists of 16 residues. Germline values: CDR1 MNHEY, CDR2 SMNVEV (reference sequence). V dropped 0 bases and J dropped 0 bases, with 12 bases sitting between them. The CDR3 nucleotides are TGTGCCAGCAGTTTATCGTGGGCCAGAAACTCCTACGAGCAGTACTTC. Protein sequence: CASSLSWARNSYEQYF.

With respect to this clonotype: In this CDR3 the conserved last residue, phenylalanine or tryptophan, is missing, so a read error is likely. This sequence joins TRBV12-3 or TRBV12-4 and TRBJ2-5, with a weak D call TRBD1 (5 bases). This CDR3 is 14 amino acids long. V lost 3 bases and J 4 bases, leaving 12 bases between the germline ends. CDR3 region: CASSLRQGAETQYL. Written as DNA, the CDR3 is TGTGCCAGCAGTTTGCGTCAAGGGGCAGAGACCCAGTACCTC.

In its sample, this clonotype was seen a few times. This chain uses TRBV7-6 with TRBJ2-7; unclear D gene. Germline loops: CDR1 SGHVS, CDR2 FNYEAQ. The CDR3 is 13 amino acids. With 5 bases removed from V and 4 bases from J, the gap between germline ends came to 12 bases. The CDR3 sequence: CASSDHESYEQYF. The CDR3 DNA reads as TGTGCCAGCAGCGACCACGAATCGTACGAGCAGTACTTC.

This chain connects TRBV5-1 to TRBJ1-6; D gene uncertain. The CDR3 totals 17 residues. V was cut by 4 bases and J by 0 bases, with 14 bases left in between. Per the germline V gene, CDR1 is SGHRS and CDR2 is YFSETQ. The CDR3 spells CASSRIPGSSYNSPLHF. The CDR3, as DNA: TGCGCCAGCAGCCGGATACCGGGAAGCTCCTATAATTCACCCCTCCACTTT.

This clonotype was observed a few times. V is TRBV7-9 and J is TRBJ2-7; D possibly uses TRBD1 or TRBD2 (5 bases each). V shed 5 bases and J shed 2 bases, with 19 bases lying between them. In germline, CDR1 is SEHNR, CDR2 FQNEAQ (reference sequence). This CDR3 spans 16 amino acids. Here the CDR3 reads CASSHTTGLRTYEQYF. In nucleotides, the CDR3 is TGTGCCAGCAGCCATACCACGGGGCTCCGTACCTACGAGCAGTACTTC.

The V and J genes are TRBV4-1 and TRBJ2-1; the D gene is possibly TRBD2 (6 bases). The CDR3 extends over 15 amino acids. Between the trimmed V and J ends, which lost 1 base and 6 bases, there was a span of 13 bases. Germline V gene data show CDR1 as MGHRA and CDR2 as YSYEKL. CDR3 DNA sequence: TGCGCCAGCAGCCAAGTTCCGGGAGCGACCAATGAGCAGTTCTTC. It yields the protein CASSQVPGATNEQFF.

A remark on this clonotype: Being one base from a much bigger clone, this may be a read error. The genes are TRBV7-6 and TRBJ2-5; no firm D call. V shed 8 bases and J shed 2 bases, with 15 bases lying between them. The CDR3 contains 14 residues. The germline V gene encodes CDR1 SGHVS and CDR2 FNYEAQ. The CDR3 here is CASGSIGAQETQYF. In DNA form, the CDR3 reads TGTGCCAGCGGCTCAATTGGAGCGCAAGAGACCCAGTACTTC.

The J gene is TRBJ1-1, the V gene TRBV12-3 or TRBV12-4; no clear D. Trimming took off 3 bases at V and 6 bases at J, with 14 bases between the two ends. The CDR3 consists of 14 residues. CDR3 loop: CASSFAGCFAEAFF. The CDR3 coding sequence is TGTGCCAGCAGTTTTGCAGGTTGCTTCGCTGAAGCTTTCTTT.

This clonotype was recorded many times. The chain combines TRBV20-1 with TRBJ2-7; the D gene is possibly TRBD1 (5 bases). The germline CDR1 and CDR2 sequences are DFQATT and SNEGSKA (reference sequence). The CDR3 runs 13 residues. Trimming took 1 base from V and 1 from J, leaving 8 bases between them. The CDR3 loop is CSARGGRSYEQYF. The CDR3 DNA is TGCAGTGCTAGAGGGGGCAGATCCTACGAGCAGTACTTC.